This T cell receptor (beta chain) stems from a study of early T cells in non-severe SARS-CoV-2 infection. Study-wide results and limits: Matching against VDJdb likely underestimated virus-specific expansions, favoring anti-spike CD8.

About this clonotype: Its specificity is not known.

TCRdb ran MiXCR on the 5' RACE reads and lists one entry per CDR3 protein. Among tens of thousands of distinct CDR3 sequences, about 7.7% were seen once, and the ten largest hold about 10%. This TCR was sampled from an adult who was a healthcare worker with PCR-confirmed SARS-CoV-2 infection or an uninfected control (not recorded which). Source: whole blood, taken at baseline.

The chain's CDR3 is CASSPFLSNEQFF. CDR3 nucleotide sequence: TGTGCCAGCAGTCCCTTTCTGAGTAATGAGCAGTTCTTC. This chain links TRBV27 with TRBJ2-1; D is unresolved. Trimming left V 5 bases short and J 7 bases short, with 12 bases between. The CDR3 consists of 13 residues. The germline CDR1 and CDR2 sequences are MNHEY and SMNVEV (reference sequence).